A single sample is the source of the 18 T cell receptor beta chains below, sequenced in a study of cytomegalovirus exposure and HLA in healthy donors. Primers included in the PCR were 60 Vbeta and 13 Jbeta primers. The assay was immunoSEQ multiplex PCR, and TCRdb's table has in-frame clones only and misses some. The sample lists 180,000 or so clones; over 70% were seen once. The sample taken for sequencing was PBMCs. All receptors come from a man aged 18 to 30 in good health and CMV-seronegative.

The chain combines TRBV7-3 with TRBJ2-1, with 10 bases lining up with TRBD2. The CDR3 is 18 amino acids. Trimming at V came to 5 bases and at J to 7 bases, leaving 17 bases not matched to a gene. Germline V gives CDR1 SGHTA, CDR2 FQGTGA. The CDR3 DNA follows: TGTGCCAGCAGCCCACCCGCTAGCGGGGGAGCCTCTAGGAATGAGCAGTTCTTC. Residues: CASSPPASGGASRNEQFF.

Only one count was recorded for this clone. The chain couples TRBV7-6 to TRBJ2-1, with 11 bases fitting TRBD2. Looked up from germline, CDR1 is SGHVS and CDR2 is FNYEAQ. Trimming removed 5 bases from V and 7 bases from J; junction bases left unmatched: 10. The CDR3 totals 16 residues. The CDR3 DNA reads TGTGCCAGCAGCCTCTTAGCGGGAGGGCGGGGGAATGAGCAGTTCTTC. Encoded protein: CASSLLAGGRGNEQFF.

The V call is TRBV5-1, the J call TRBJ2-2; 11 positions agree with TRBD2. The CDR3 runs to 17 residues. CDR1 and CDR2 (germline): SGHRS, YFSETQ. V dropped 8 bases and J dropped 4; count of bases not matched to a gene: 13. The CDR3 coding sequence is TGCGCCAGTTCTAGCGGGGGGCCGGCCAGGGGCACCGGGGAGCTGTTTTTT. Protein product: CASSSGGPARGTGELFF.

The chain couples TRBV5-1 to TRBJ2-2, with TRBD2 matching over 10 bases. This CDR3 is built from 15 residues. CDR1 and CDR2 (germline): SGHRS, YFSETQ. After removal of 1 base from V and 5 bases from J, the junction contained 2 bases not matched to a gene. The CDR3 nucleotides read TGCGCCAGCAGCTTGACTAGCGGGATTACCGGGGAGCTGTTTTTT. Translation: CASSLTSGITGELFF.

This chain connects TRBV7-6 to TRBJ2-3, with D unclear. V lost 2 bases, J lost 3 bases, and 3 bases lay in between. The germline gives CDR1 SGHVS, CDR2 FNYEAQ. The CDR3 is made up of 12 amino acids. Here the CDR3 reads CASSLSTDTQYF. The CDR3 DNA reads TGTGCCAGCAGCTTATCAACAGATACGCAGTATTTT. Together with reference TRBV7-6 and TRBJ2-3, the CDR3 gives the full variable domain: GAGVSQSPRYKVTKRGQDVALRCDPISGHVSLYWYRQALGQGPEFLTYFNYEAQQDKSGLPNDRFSAERPEGSISTLTIQRTEQRDSAMYRCASSLSTDTQYFGPGTRLTVL.

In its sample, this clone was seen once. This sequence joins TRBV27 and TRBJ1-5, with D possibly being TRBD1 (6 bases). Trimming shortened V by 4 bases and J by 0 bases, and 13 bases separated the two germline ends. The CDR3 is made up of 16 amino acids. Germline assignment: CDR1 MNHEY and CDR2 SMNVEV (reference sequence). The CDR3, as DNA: TGTGCCAGCAGTTCCATGGACAGTATTAGCAATCAGCCCCAGCATTTT. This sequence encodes CASSSMDSISNQPQHF.

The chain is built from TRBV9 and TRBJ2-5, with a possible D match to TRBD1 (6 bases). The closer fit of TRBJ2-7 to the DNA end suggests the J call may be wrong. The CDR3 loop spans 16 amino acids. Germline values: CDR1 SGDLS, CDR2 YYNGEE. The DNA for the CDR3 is TGTGCCAGCAGCGTAGCTTACAGGGCGGCTCTATACGAGCAGTACTTC. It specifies CASSVAYRAALYEQYF.

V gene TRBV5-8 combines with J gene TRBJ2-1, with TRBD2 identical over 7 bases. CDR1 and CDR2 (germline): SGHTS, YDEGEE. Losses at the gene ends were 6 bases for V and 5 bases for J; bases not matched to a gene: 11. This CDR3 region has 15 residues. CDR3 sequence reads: CASKPDGSGNNEQFF. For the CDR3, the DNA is TGTGCCAGCAAACCCGACGGGAGCGGGAACAATGAGCAGTTCTTC.

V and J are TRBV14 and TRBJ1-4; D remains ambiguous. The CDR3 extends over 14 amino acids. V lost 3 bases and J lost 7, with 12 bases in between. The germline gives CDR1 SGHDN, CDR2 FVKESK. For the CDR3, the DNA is TGTGCCAGCAGCCACGCGGGGAAGCTTGAAAAACTGTTTTTT. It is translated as CASSHAGKLEKLFF.

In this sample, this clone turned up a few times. The CDR3 protein is CASSFGGGGLQETQYF. The CDR3 nucleotides read TGTGCCAGCAGCTTCGGGGGCGGGGGACTCCAAGAGACCCAGTACTTC. The rearrangement links TRBV7-2 to TRBJ2-5; possibly TRBD2 for D (7 bases). The germline V and J ends were trimmed by 3 bases and 1 base, with 15 bases remaining between them. This CDR3 is 16 amino acids long. CDR1 and CDR2 from the germline V gene are SGHTA and FQGNSA.

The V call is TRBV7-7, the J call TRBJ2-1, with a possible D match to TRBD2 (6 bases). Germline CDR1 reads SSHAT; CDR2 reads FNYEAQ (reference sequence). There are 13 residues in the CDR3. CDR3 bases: TGTGCTACCTCACGAATGCGGGGCGGTGAGCAGTTCTTC. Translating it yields CATSRMRGGEQFF. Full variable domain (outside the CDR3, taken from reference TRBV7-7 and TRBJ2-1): GAGVSQSPRYKVTKRGQDVTLRCDPISSHATLYWYQQALGQGPEFLTYFNYEAQPDKSGLPSDRFSAERPEGSISTLTIQRTEQRDSAMYRCATSRMRGGEQFFGPGTRLTVL.

CDR3 in amino acids: CASSMGRGARDYEQYF. CDR3 DNA: TGTGCCAGTAGTATGGGCCGGGGGGCACGAGATTACGAGCAGTACTTC. The chain employs TRBV19 and TRBJ2-7; a possible D gene is TRBD2 (7 bases). Between the trimmed V and J ends, which lost 3 bases and 4 bases, there was a span of 19 bases. Per the germline V gene, CDR1 is LNHDA and CDR2 is SQIVND (reference sequence). The CDR3 loop spans 16 amino acids. The variable domain in full, with the rest retrieved from reference TRBV19 and TRBJ2-7, is DGGITQSPKYLFRKEGQNVTLSCEQNLNHDAMYWYRQDPGQGLRLIYYSQIVNDFQKGDIAEGYSVSREKKESFPLTVTSAQKNPTAFYLCASSMGRGARDYEQYFGPGTRLTVT.

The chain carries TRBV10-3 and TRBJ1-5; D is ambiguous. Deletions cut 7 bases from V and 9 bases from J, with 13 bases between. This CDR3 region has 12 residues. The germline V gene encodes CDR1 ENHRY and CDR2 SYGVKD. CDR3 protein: CAIKSGSGPQHF. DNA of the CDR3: TGTGCCATCAAATCGGGGAGTGGGCCCCAGCATTTT.

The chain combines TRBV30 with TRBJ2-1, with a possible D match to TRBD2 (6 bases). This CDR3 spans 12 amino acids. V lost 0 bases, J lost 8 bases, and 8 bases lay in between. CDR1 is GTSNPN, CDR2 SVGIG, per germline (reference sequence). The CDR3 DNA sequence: TGTGCCTGGAGTGTGGGGGGTTATGAGCAGTTCTTC. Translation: CAWSVGGYEQFF.

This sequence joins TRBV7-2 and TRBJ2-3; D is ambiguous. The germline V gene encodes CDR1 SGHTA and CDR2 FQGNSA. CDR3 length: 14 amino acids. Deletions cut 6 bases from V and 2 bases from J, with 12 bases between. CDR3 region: CASSNYLDTDTQYF. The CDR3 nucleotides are TGTGCCAGCAGTAACTACCTCGACACAGATACGCAGTATTTT.

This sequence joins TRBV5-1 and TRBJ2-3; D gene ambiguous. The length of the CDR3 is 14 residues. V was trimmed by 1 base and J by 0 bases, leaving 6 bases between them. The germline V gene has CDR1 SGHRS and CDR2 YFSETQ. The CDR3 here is CASSLRSSTDTQYF. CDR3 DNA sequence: TGCGCCAGCAGCTTGCGGAGCAGCACAGATACGCAGTATTTT.

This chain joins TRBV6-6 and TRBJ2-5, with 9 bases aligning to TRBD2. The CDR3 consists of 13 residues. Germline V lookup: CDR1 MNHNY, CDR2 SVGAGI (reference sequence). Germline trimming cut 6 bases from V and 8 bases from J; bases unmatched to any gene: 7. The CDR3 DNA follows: TGTGCCAGCAGCGTACGCGGGGGGGCCACCCAGTACTTC. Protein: CASSVRGGATQYF.

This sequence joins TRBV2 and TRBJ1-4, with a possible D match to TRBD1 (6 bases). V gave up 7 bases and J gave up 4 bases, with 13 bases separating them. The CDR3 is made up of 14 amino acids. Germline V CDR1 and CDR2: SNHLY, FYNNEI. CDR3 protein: CASTPTGNNEKLFF. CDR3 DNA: TGTGCCAGCACCCCGACAGGAAATAATGAAAAACTGTTTTTT.